Listed below are T cell receptor beta chains from one sample, sequenced in a study of CD8 T cells in Susac syndrome. TCRdb analysed the immunoSEQ multiplex PCR reads with MiXCR anew, one entry per CDR3 protein. This table has 400,000 or so distinct CDR3 sequences, around 83% appearing once. The sequenced sample was CD8+ T cells from PBMCs. The source of these receptors is a human donor with multiple sclerosis. Both conserved end residues are part of each CDR3. Each record gives: clone size, J gene, V gene, D gene, CDR3 DNA, CDR3 protein. The D gene is left open where the match is weak. A row's size may be missing; if present it is once, few, many or a size class.

>NA|TRBJ2-2|TRBV6-1|NA
TGTGCCAGCACCTCTGGGGGGGAGCTGTTTTTT
CASTSGGELFF
>NA|TRBJ2-4|TRBV27|NA
TGTGCCAGCAGTTACGATCTGGGAAACATTCAGTACTTC
CASSYDLGNIQYF
>NA|TRBJ1-1|TRBV5-4|NA
TGTGCCAGCAGCGAAGATGACACTGAAGCTTTCTTT
CASSEDDTEAFF
>once|TRBJ2-5|TRBV27|NA
TGTGCCAGCAGTAACTCAGGGTTTCTAGAGACCCAGTACTTC
CASSNSGFLETQYF
>NA|TRBJ2-1|TRBV6-5|NA
TGTGCCAGCAGTTATTCGCCCGTCCAGGGCGGGTTTGAGCAGTTCTTC
CASSYSPVQGGFEQFF
>once|TRBJ2-3|TRBV7-6|TRBD2
TGTGCCAGCAGCTTAAGCGGGAACGCAGATACGCAGTATTTT
CASSLSGNADTQYF
>NA|TRBJ2-2|TRBV28|TRBD2
TGTGCCAGCAGTTTTCCGGCGGGAGCTCGAGGGGCCGGGGAGCTGTTTTTT
CASSFPAGARGAGELFF
>few|TRBJ2-7|TRBV5-5|TRBD1
TGTGCCAGCAGCCCCTGGACAGGAGCCTACGAGCAGTACTTC
CASSPWTGAYEQYF
>NA|TRBJ2-3|TRBV4-1|NA
TGCGCCAGCAGCCCAAAAGGAGCGGCTAGCACAGATACGCAGTATTTT
CASSPKGAASTDTQYF
>NA|TRBJ1-1|TRBV7-9|NA
TGTGCCAGCAGCTTGGCCGCAGCGAACACTGAAGCTTTCTTT
CASSLAAANTEAFF
>NA|TRBJ1-5|TRBV4-1|NA
TGCGCCAGCAGCCAAGAGGGGGCTAGCAATCAGCCCCAGCATTTT
CASSQEGASNQPQHF
>once|TRBJ1-4|TRBV20-1|NA
TGCAGTGCTAGAGATCAGACCGCGGGGTTAGAGGAAAAACTGTTTTTT
CSARDQTAGLEEKLFF
>once|TRBJ2-1|TRBV18|TRBD2
TGTGCCAGCTCACTCTCCGGGACTAGCACATACAATGAGCAGTTCTTC
CASSLSGTSTYNEQFF
>NA|TRBJ2-7|TRBV27|TRBD1
TGTGCCAGCAGTTTATCCGGGACAGGACCTGCTGGGGCCTACGAGCAGTACTTC
CASSLSGTGPAGAYEQYF
>NA|TRBJ2-1|TRBV6-2/TRBV6-3|TRBD2
TGTGCCAGCCAACTAGCGGGGGAGACTTACAATGAGCAGTTCTTC
CASQLAGETYNEQFF
>NA|TRBJ1-1|TRBV27|NA
TGTGCCAGCAGTTTAATTGGGACCGCGAACACTGAAGCTTTCTTT
CASSLIGTANTEAFF
>NA|TRBJ2-3|TRBV11-2|NA
TGTGCCAGCAGCCAAAACGCGGGGGCGGCAGATACGCAGTATTTT
CASSQNAGAADTQYF
>NA|TRBJ2-1|TRBV29-1|TRBD2
TGCAGCGTCGATCCGGGACTAGCGGCATACAATGAGCAGTTCTTC
CSVDPGLAAYNEQFF
>NA|TRBJ2-7|TRBV10-3|NA
TGTGCCACCTTGGGGGATAGCTCCTACGAGCAGTACTTC
CATLGDSSYEQYF
>NA|TRBJ2-7|TRBV11-2|NA
TGTGCCAGCAGCTTAGATTCCTTCGGGCTGTATAACGAGCAGTACTTC
CASSLDSFGLYNEQYF
>NA|TRBJ2-2|TRBV28|NA
TGTGCCAGCGAGGACGTGACCGGGGAGCTGTTTTTT
CASEDVTGELFF
>NA|TRBJ2-7|TRBV12-3/TRBV12-4|TRBD1
TGTGCCAGCAGTCTCGCAGGACAGGGCTACGAGCAGTACTTC
CASSLAGQGYEQYF
>NA|TRBJ2-7|TRBV12-3/TRBV12-4|NA
TGTGCCAGCAGTCGGGACATATACGAGCAGTACTTC
CASSRDIYEQYF
>NA|TRBJ2-3|TRBV20-1|TRBD2
TGCAGTGCTAGAGACCCGGACAGCGGGGGAGATACGCAGTATTTT
CSARDPDSGGDTQYF
>NA|TRBJ2-5|TRBV28|NA
TGTGCCAGCAGGCAGGACAGAAAATTTCAAGAGACCCAGTACTTC
CASRQDRKFQETQYF
>NA|TRBJ2-7|TRBV12-3/TRBV12-4|NA
TGTGCCAGCAGTTTTAGTGAGGGTAGGAGGGAGCAGTACTTC
CASSFSEGRREQYF
>NA|TRBJ1-1|TRBV19|TRBD1
TGTGCCAGCACCGGAGAGACAGGGAGGAACACTGAAGCTTTCTTT
CASTGETGRNTEAFF
>NA|TRBJ1-1|TRBV6-1|NA
TGTGCCAGCAGTACCCATGAAGGGAGCGAATTGAACACTGAAGCTTTCTTT
CASSTHEGSELNTEAFF
>NA|TRBJ2-2|TRBV7-9|NA
TGTGCCAGCAGCTTTTCGGCTCAGGGGAACACCGGGGAGCTGTTTTTT
CASSFSAQGNTGELFF
>once|TRBJ2-3|TRBV14|TRBD2
TGTGCCAGCAGCCCCTTAGCGGGAGATAGCACAGATACGCAGTATTTT
CASSPLAGDSTDTQYF
>NA|TRBJ2-2|TRBV4-2|TRBD1
TGTGCCAGCAGCCAAGAGGGACAGGGGATCCGGGAGCTGTTTTTT
CASSQEGQGIRELFF
>NA|TRBJ1-1|TRBV9|NA
TGTGCCAGCAGCCCCCGACAGGAGCCGAACACTGAAGCTTTCTTT
CASSPRQEPNTEAFF
>NA|TRBJ1-1|TRBV6-2/TRBV6-3|NA
TGTGCCAGCAGTTACTCCGGGGGTGGGATCACTGAAGCTTTCTTT
CASSYSGGGITEAFF
>NA|TRBJ2-1|TRBV7-9|TRBD2
TGTGCCAGCAGCCTAGCGGGTACCACCTACAATGAGCAGTTCTTC
CASSLAGTTYNEQFF
>NA|TRBJ2-1|TRBV29-1|TRBD2
TGCAGCGTTGACGGACTAGACCACAATGAGCAGTTCTTC
CSVDGLDHNEQFF
>NA|TRBJ2-1|TRBV27|TRBD2
TGTGCCAGCACCCTTAGCGGGGGCTCCTACAATGAGCAGTTCTTC
CASTLSGGSYNEQFF
>NA|TRBJ1-6|TRBV5-4|TRBD1
TGTGCCAGCAGCGAGGACCCGGACAGGGGTGGATACTCACCCCTCCACTTT
CASSEDPDRGGYSPLHF
>NA|TRBJ1-1|TRBV4-1|NA
TGCGCCAGCAGCCAAGATCCGAGGGGGGGCTGGGCTTTCTTT
CASSQDPRGGWAFF
>NA|TRBJ1-1|TRBV5-1|NA
TGCGCCAGCAGCTTGGCCGAAGAAGGTAACACTGAAGCTTTCTTT
CASSLAEEGNTEAFF
>once|TRBJ2-7|TRBV4-1|NA
TGCGCCAGCAGCCAAGAGGAGGGCTACGAGCAGTACTTC
CASSQEEGYEQYF
>NA|TRBJ2-7|TRBV5-4|NA
TGTGCCAGCAGCCCGACACCACTATCCTACGAGCAGTACTTC
CASSPTPLSYEQYF
>NA|TRBJ1-2|TRBV6-5|TRBD1
TGTGCCAGCAGTTACCCGACCGGACAGGGGGACGCCTATGGCTACACCTTC
CASSYPTGQGDAYGYTF
>NA|TRBJ2-7|TRBV10-1|NA
TGCGCCAGCAGTGACTCAGTCGTCTACGAGCAGTACTTC
CASSDSVVYEQYF
>NA|TRBJ2-7|TRBV6-5|TRBD2
TGTGCCAGCAGTTACTCGGGAAGTGGGACTAGCTCCTACGAGCGGTACTTC
CASSYSGSGTSSYERYF
>few|TRBJ2-7|TRBV10-1|TRBD2
TGCGCTAGCAGTGAGTCCGAGCGGGGGCTAACCTACGAGCAGTACTTC
CASSESERGLTYEQYF
>NA|TRBJ1-2|TRBV27|NA
TGTGCCAGCAGTTACGACGGGGCTAACTATGGCTACACCTTC
CASSYDGANYGYTF
>NA|TRBJ1-2|TRBV14|NA
TGTGCCAGCAGTCTCGGGACACCGGCCGCTAACTATGGCTACACCTTC
CASSLGTPAANYGYTF
>NA|TRBJ1-3|TRBV6-5|NA
TGTGCCAGCAGTACCGATCCCCCGGCAGCCTCTGGAAACACCATATATTTT
CASSTDPPAASGNTIYF
>NA|TRBJ1-5|TRBV27|NA
TGTGCCAGCAGTCCCGGAACAGGTAGCAATCAGCCCCAGCATTTT
CASSPGTGSNQPQHF
>NA|TRBJ1-1|TRBV19|NA
TGTGCCAGTAGTTTGGGAGAGGGGAACACTGAAGCTTTCTTT
CASSLGEGNTEAFF
>NA|TRBJ2-7|TRBV4-1|TRBD2
TGCGCCAGCAGCCCCTTAGAGACTAGCAGCTACGAGCAGTACTTC
CASSPLETSSYEQYF
>NA|TRBJ1-2|TRBV27|NA
TGTGCCAGCAGTTTGAATAGGGCCTATGGCTACACCTTC
CASSLNRAYGYTF